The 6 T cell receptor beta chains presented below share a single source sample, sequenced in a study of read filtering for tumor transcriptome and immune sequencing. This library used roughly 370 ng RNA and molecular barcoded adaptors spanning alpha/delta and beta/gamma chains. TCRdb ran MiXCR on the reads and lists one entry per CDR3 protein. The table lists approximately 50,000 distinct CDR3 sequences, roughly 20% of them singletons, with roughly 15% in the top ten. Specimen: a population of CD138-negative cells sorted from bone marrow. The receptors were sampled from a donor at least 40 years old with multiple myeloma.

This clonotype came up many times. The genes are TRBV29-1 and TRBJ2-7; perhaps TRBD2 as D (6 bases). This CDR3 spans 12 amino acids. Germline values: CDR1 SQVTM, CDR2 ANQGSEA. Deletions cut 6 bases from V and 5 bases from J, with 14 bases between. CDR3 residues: CSVTGGSDEQYF. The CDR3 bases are TGCAGCGTGACTGGGGGGAGTGACGAGCAGTACTTC.

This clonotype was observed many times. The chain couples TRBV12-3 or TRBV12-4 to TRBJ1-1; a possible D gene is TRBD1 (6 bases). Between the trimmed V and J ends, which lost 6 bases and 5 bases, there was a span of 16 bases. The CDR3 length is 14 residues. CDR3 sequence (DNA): TGTGCCAGCAGCGCCCTCCCAGGGGTGACTGAAGCTTTCTTT. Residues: CASSALPGVTEAFF.

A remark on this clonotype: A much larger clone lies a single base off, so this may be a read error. This CDR3 reads CASSLVNTDTQCF. The CDR3 DNA sequence: TGTGCCAGCAGCTTAGTCAACACAGATACGCAGTGTTTT. The chain couples TRBV7-6 to TRBJ2-3; D is uncertain. There are 13 residues in the CDR3. Germline values: CDR1 SGHVS, CDR2 FNYEAQ.

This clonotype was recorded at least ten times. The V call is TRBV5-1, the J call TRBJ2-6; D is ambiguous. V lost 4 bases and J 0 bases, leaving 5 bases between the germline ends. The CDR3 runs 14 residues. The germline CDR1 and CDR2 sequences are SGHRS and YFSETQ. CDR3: CASSPPSGANVLTF. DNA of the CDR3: TGCGCCAGCAGCCCACCCTCTGGGGCCAACGTCCTGACTTTC.

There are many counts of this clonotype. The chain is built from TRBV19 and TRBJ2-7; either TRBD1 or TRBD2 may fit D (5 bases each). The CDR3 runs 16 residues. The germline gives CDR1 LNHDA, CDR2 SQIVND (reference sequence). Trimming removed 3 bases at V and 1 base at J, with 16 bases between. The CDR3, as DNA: TGTGCCAGTAGTATGCCCCACCGGGACGGATCCTACGAGCAGTACTTC. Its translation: CASSMPHRDGSYEQYF.

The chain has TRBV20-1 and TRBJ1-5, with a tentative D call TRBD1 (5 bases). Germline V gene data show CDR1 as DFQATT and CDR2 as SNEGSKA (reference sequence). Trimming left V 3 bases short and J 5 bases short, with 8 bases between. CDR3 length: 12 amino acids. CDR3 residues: CSARVGDQPQHF. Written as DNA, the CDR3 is TGCAGTGCTAGGGTGGGGGATCAGCCCCAGCATTTT.